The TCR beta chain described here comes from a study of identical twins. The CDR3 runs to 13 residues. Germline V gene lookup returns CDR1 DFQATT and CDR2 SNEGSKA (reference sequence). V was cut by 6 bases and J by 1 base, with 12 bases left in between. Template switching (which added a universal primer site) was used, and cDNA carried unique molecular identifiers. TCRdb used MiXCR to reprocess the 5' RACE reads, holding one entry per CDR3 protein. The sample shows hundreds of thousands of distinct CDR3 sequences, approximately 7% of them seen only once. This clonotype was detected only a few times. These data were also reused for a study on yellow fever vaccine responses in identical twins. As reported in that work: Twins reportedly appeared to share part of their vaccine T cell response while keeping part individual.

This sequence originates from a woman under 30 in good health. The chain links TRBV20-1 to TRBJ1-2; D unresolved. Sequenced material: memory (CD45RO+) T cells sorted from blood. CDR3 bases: TGCAGTGCCCGAGGAGTCCTTAACTATGGCTACACCTTC. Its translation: CSARGVLNYGYTF.